Listed below are T cell receptor beta chains from one sample, sequenced in a study of identical twins. In TCRdb, the 5' RACE reads were re-called with MiXCR into one record per CDR3 protein. The data contain around 960,000 distinct CDR3 sequences, roughly 12% of them singletons. These data also featured in a second study, about yellow fever vaccine responses in identical twins.

The sample consisted of PBMCs. The receptors stem from a woman in her late teens or twenties in good health. The conserved cysteine and the conserved F or W are not part of the CDR3 here. A D gene is named only where the DNA matches it firmly.

V gene	J gene	D gene	CDR3 protein
TRBV12-3/TRBV12-4	TRBJ1-1	-	ASSGPRWEDTEAF
TRBV20-1	TRBJ2-7	TRBD2	SATRTSDEYYEQY
TRBV20-1	TRBJ2-3	TRBD2	SARVAGVGTDTQY
TRBV6-1	TRBJ1-3	-	ASSVGQPKGGNTIY
TRBV7-2	TRBJ2-1	-	ASTLAIGIDEQF
TRBV7-6	TRBJ2-2	-	ASSLETQGMAGELF
TRBV6-1	TRBJ2-1	TRBD2	ASSELSGGRYNEQF
TRBV12-3/TRBV12-4	TRBJ2-3	-	ASSWTGDSSTDTQY
TRBV15	TRBJ2-1	-	ATSVGSLRF
TRBV5-1	TRBJ2-1	TRBD2	ASSHSGGEYNEQF
TRBV20-1	TRBJ1-5	-	SARIGLSNQPQH
TRBV7-8	TRBJ1-4	TRBD1	ASSTYGTGLRTNEKLF
TRBV24-1	TRBJ2-1	TRBD1	ATSDGTDYNEQF
TRBV6-1	TRBJ1-1	-	ATHRGFLNTEAF
TRBV12-3/TRBV12-4	TRBJ2-1	-	ASRQVDNEQF
TRBV11-3	TRBJ2-4	TRBD2	ASSPRGGQGNIQY
TRBV24-1	TRBJ2-1	TRBD1	ATSDFPTQGPEQF
TRBV11-2	TRBJ1-1	TRBD1	ASSFDTGGTAEAF
TRBV10-2	TRBJ1-1	-	ASSATGEAF
TRBV21-1	TRBJ2-5	-	ASSSINPQGRRSWTQY
TRBV5-5	TRBJ1-3	-	ASSPGTDRLGNTIY
TRBV5-1	TRBJ2-1	TRBD1	ASSFDREFEQF
TRBV5-1	TRBJ2-7	TRBD2	ASSFGFREGSYEQY
TRBV2	TRBJ1-4	-	ASSDAGNGNEKLF
TRBV10-3	TRBJ2-1	-	AMRRGDMNEQF
TRBV29-1	TRBJ2-2	-	SVFGTGSGELF
TRBV15	TRBJ2-1	TRBD2	ATAEGRDYNEQF
TRBV6-5	TRBJ2-2	-	ASSYIPTGELF
TRBV5-1	TRBJ2-1	-	ASSLGGKDTNEQF
TRBV27	TRBJ2-7	TRBD2	ASSLRAGGVYEQY
TRBV20-1	TRBJ2-2	-	SARDWDTSNTGELF
TRBV5-6	TRBJ1-4	TRBD1	ASSSGQVHEKLF
TRBV9	TRBJ2-7	-	ASSVGASSYEQY
TRBV5-1	TRBJ2-1	TRBD2	ASSFGREHSYNEQF
TRBV2	TRBJ2-7	TRBD1	ASSQDRVLEQY
TRBV20-1	TRBJ2-7	TRBD2	SATGLAFYEQY
TRBV3-1	TRBJ1-5	TRBD1	ASSNRGSNQPQH
TRBV20-1	TRBJ1-1	-	SARDLGGVMNTEAF
TRBV4-2	TRBJ1-1	-	ASSRGREGTEAF
TRBV24-1	TRBJ2-1	TRBD1	ATSDPPETGTNEQF
TRBV3-1	TRBJ2-2	-	ASSLKEDTHTGELF
TRBV5-1	TRBJ2-3	-	ASSLAEGRGRVRTDTQY
TRBV20-1	TRBJ1-5	-	SARDDSNQPQH
TRBV10-3	TRBJ2-1	TRBD2	AISESGLAGDGYSEQF
TRBV20-1	TRBJ2-7	TRBD2	SARGTSNYEQY